A selection of T cell receptor beta chains follows, all from one sample in a study of cytomegalovirus exposure and HLA in healthy donors. The repertoire was sequenced with immunoSEQ multiplex PCR; TCRdb's copy has only in-frame clones and lacks some. There are about 150,000 clones in the sample; less than 10% occur only once, and less than 2% lies in the top ten. The sample was PBMCs. These receptor sequences come from a male donor in good health and CMV-seronegative. CDR3s include the opening cysteine and the closing phenylalanine or tryptophan. The D gene is left open where the match is weak. Clone size is stated in some rows and not others, as once, few, many or a class when expanded.

TRBD2	-	TRBV4-1	TRBJ2-3	TGCGCCAGCAGCCATGTAAGCGGGGGGCTCACAGATACGCAGTATTTT	CASSHVSGGLTDTQYF
-	few	TRBV6-6	TRBJ1-5	TGTGCCAGCAGTTCCCATCCACCGAGTCAGCCCCAGCATTTT	CASSSHPPSQPQHF
-	few	TRBV5-8	TRBJ1-1	TGTGCCAGCAGCTTGGGGCAGCTAGAAGAAGCTTTCTTT	CASSLGQLEEAFF
-	-	TRBV5-4	TRBJ2-1	TGTGCCAGCAGCCCTGAGAGCAATGAGCAGTTCTTC	CASSPESNEQFF
TRBD1	few	TRBV5-1	TRBJ2-7	TGCGCCAGCAGCCCGACAGGGGGGATCGAGCAGTACTTC	CASSPTGGIEQYF
-	-	TRBV4-1	TRBJ2-7	TGCGCCAGCAGCCAAGCATTCAGGGGCGGCTACGAGCAGTACTTC	CASSQAFRGGYEQYF
-	few	TRBV4-1	TRBJ2-7	TGCGCCAGCAGCCAAGGGCAGGTAGGCTACGAGCAGTACTTC	CASSQGQVGYEQYF
-	-	TRBV11-2	TRBJ2-2	TGTGCCACCCGACGGCGGTTCGCGAACACCGGGGAGCTGTTTTTT	CATRRRFANTGELFF
-	medium-sized	TRBV6-4	TRBJ2-3	TGTGCCAGCAGTGAGGGGACTAGCACAGATACGCAGTATTTT	CASSEGTSTDTQYF
-	-	TRBV20-1	TRBJ1-2	TGCAGTGCCTACCGCGGGGATGGCTACACCTTC	CSAYRGDGYTF
-	few	TRBV27	TRBJ2-1	TGTGCCAGCAGCCAGGCGTCCTACAATGAGCAGTTCTTC	CASSQASYNEQFF
TRBD1	many	TRBV6-1	TRBJ1-2	TGTGCCAGCAGTGTAATGACAGGGAACTATGGCTACACCTTC	CASSVMTGNYGYTF
-	-	TRBV6-5	TRBJ1-5	TGTGCCAGCAGTTACGATTTAAGGTTGAGGAATCAGCCCCAGCATTTT	CASSYDLRLRNQPQHF
-	-	TRBV4-3	TRBJ2-7	TGCGCCAGCAGCCAAGATGCGGTAACCGAGCAGTACTTC	CASSQDAVTEQYF
-	-	TRBV7-3	TRBJ2-2	TGTGCCAGCAGTTTGGAGGGCCCGCGAACCGGGGAGCTGTTTTTT	CASSLEGPRTGELFF
TRBD1	few	TRBV9	TRBJ2-2	TGTGCCAGCAGCCCCACGACAGGGATTAGGACCGGGGAGCTGTTTTTT	CASSPTTGIRTGELFF
-	few	TRBV9	TRBJ1-3	TGTGCCAGCAGCGTAGACAGGGCTGGAAACACCATATATTTT	CASSVDRAGNTIYF
TRBD1	few	TRBV6-1	TRBJ2-1	TGTGCCAGCAGTGCCGTTACAGGGGCGCCCTACAATGAGCAGTTCTTC	CASSAVTGAPYNEQFF
-	-	TRBV5-4	TRBJ2-4	TGTGCCAGCAGCTTGAGCCAGGGTAAAAACATTCAGTACTTC	CASSLSQGKNIQYF
-	-	TRBV6-5	TRBJ1-6	TGTGCCAGCAGATCGTGGGGAGGTTATAATTCACCCCTCCACTTT	CASRSWGGYNSPLHF
TRBD1	few	TRBV6-6	TRBJ2-2	TGTGCCAGCAGCCTAGGACAGGGGAGGACCGGGGAGCTGTTTTTT	CASSLGQGRTGELFF
-	few	TRBV7-3	TRBJ1-2	TGTGCCAGCAGCTTGGGCCTCTCACGCGATGGCTACACCTTC	CASSLGLSRDGYTF
TRBD1	few	TRBV28	TRBJ2-2	TGTGCCAGCAGTTCTCCGGGACAGATGAACACCGGGGAGCTGTTTTTT	CASSSPGQMNTGELFF
TRBD2	few	TRBV5-4	TRBJ2-2	TGTGCCAGCAGCCCGACTAGCGGGGTTTACACCGGGGAGCTGTTTTTT	CASSPTSGVYTGELFF
-	few	TRBV5-1	TRBJ2-5	TGCGCCAGCAGCCCGCTACCCCCCTCTGGGGGGGAGACCCAGTACTTC	CASSPLPPSGGETQYF
TRBD1	-	TRBV27	TRBJ2-2	TGTGCCAGCAGCCTATTCGGACAGGGTAGGAACACCGGGGAGCTGTTTTTT	CASSLFGQGRNTGELFF
TRBD2	-	TRBV5-1	TRBJ2-1	TGCGCCAGCAGCCCGAAAGGACTAGCGGGGATCAGCTCCTACAATGAGCAGTTCTTC	CASSPKGLAGISSYNEQFF
TRBD1	-	TRBV6-1	TRBJ1-4	TGTGCCAGCAGTGGCTGGGACAGGGGGTCGTCTAATGAAAAACTGTTTTTT	CASSGWDRGSSNEKLFF
TRBD1	-	TRBV6-1	TRBJ2-7	TGTGCCAGCAGTGAAGTGGGACAGGGGTACGAGCAGTACTTC	CASSEVGQGYEQYF
TRBD2	few	TRBV5-1	TRBJ2-7	TGCGCCAGCAGCCTAGGGGAGGGCAAGCAGTACTTC	CASSLGEGKQYF
-	-	TRBV28	TRBJ1-5	TGTGCCAGCAGTTGGGGGCATCCCAATCAGCCCCAGCATTTT	CASSWGHPNQPQHF
-	few	TRBV4-2	TRBJ2-7	TGTGCCAGCAGCCAACAGACAGGTGAACCCTACGAGCAGTACTTC	CASSQQTGEPYEQYF
TRBD1	once	TRBV4-3	TRBJ2-7	TGCGCCAGCAGCCAACGCCGACAGGGATCCTACGAGCAGTACTTC	CASSQRRQGSYEQYF
-	few	TRBV28	TRBJ1-1	TGTGCCAGCAGTTTAAGGTCAGCGGTCACTGAAGCTTTCTTT	CASSLRSAVTEAFF
TRBD2	few	TRBV28	TRBJ2-1	TGTGCCAGCACAACAAGCGGGAGATCATACAATGAGCAGTTCTTC	CASTTSGRSYNEQFF
-	few	TRBV6-5	TRBJ1-3	TGTGCCAGCAGTTATCAGGGTATCTCTGGAAACACCATATATTTT	CASSYQGISGNTIYF
-	few	TRBV5-1	TRBJ2-3	TGCGCCAGCAGCTTGGAGGGGAAGGGCACAGATACGCAGTATTTT	CASSLEGKGTDTQYF
-	once	TRBV11-2	TRBJ2-7	TGCGCCAGCAGCTTTTTCGCGGTGTCCTACGAGCAGTACTTC	CASSFFAVSYEQYF
-	few	TRBV28	TRBJ2-6	TGTGCCAGCAGTCACGGACAGTCCTCTGGGGCCAACGTCCTGACTTTC	CASSHGQSSGANVLTF
-	-	TRBV19	TRBJ2-7	TGTGCCAGTAGTATAGATTCGACGGGGTGGGAGCAGTACTTC	CASSIDSTGWEQYF